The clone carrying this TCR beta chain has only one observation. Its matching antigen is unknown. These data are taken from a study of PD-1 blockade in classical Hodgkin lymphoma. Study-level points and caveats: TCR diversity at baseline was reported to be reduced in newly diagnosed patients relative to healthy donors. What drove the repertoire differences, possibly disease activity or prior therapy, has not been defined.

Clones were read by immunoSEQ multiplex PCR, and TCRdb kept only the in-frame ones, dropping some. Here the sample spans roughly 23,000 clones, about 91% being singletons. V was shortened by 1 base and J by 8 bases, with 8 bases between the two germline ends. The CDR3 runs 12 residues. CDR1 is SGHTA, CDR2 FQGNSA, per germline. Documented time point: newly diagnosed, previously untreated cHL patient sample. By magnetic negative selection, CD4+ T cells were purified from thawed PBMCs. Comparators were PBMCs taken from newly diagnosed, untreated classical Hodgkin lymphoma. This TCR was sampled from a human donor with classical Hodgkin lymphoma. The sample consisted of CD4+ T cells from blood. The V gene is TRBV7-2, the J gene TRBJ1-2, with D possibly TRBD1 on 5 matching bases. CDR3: CASSLVRDGYTF. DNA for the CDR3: TGTGCCAGCAGCTTAGTACGGGACGGCTACACCTTC.